A single sample is the source of the 17 T cell receptor beta chains below, sequenced in a study of OX40 agonist ivuxolimab in advanced cancers. The assay was immunoSEQ multiplex PCR, and TCRdb's table has in-frame clones only and misses some. Seen here are 100,000 to 150,000 clones, less than 95% observed once, and the top ten hold approximately 0.81%. The sequenced sample was CD4+ or CD8+ T cells sorted from blood, obtained in a trial of the OX40 agonist ivuxolimab. The receptors were gathered from an adult with an advanced solid tumor such as melanoma, head and neck, liver or kidney cancer.

This rearrangement joins TRBV12-5 to TRBJ2-2, with 8 bases lining up with TRBD1. Germline CDR1 reads LGHNT; CDR2 reads FRNRAP. V shed 6 bases, J shed 4 bases, and the junction held 7 bases outside the gene matches. CDR3 length equals 15 residues. The CDR3 nucleotides read TGTGCTAGTGGCCCACAGGGGGGCAGCACCGGGGAGCTGTTTTTT. It yields the protein CASGPQGGSTGELFF.

This clone was observed a single time. The chain is built from TRBV29-1 and TRBJ2-1, with a tentative D call TRBD1 (6 bases). CDR1 is SQVTM and CDR2 is ANQGSEA in the germline V gene. Trimming left V 7 bases short and J 1 base short, with 14 bases between. The CDR3 runs to 14 residues. In DNA form, the CDR3 reads TGCAGCGCTAGACAGGTATCATCCTACAATGAGCAGTTCTTC. This codes for CSARQVSSYNEQFF.

V is TRBV11-2 and J is TRBJ2-7, with D unclear. The CDR3 sequence is 11 residues long. Germline-derived CDR1 and CDR2 are SGHAT and FQNNGV. V lost 4 bases and J lost 6, with 7 bases in between. CDR3 sequence reads: CASSSFGEQYF. In DNA, the CDR3 is TGTGCCAGCAGCTCCTTTGGCGAGCAGTACTTC.

The chain uses TRBV19 and TRBJ2-2; D not certain. Deletions cut 7 bases from V and 0 bases from J, with 18 bases between. The CDR3 contains 17 residues. The germline V gene has CDR1 LNHDA and CDR2 SQIVND (reference sequence). The CDR3 sequence is CASIKDQFAANTGELFF. CDR3 coding DNA: TGTGCCAGTATTAAAGACCAATTTGCCGCGAACACCGGGGAGCTGTTTTTT.

A note on this clone: Other nucleotide sequences in the sample specify the same CDR3. The CDR3 DNA sequence: TGTGCCAGCAGCCCCCGGGGTAGCGGGGCCACAGATACGCAGTATTTT. Translated, it gives CASSPRGSGATDTQYF. This chain uses TRBV7-9 with TRBJ2-3; 8 bases are shared with TRBD2. Germline loops: CDR1 SEHNR, CDR2 FQNEAQ (reference sequence). The CDR3 consists of 16 residues. After removal of 5 bases from V and 2 bases from J, the junction contained 9 bases not matched to a gene.

This clone was observed a single time. The chain carries TRBV19 and TRBJ2-5; D is possibly TRBD1 (5 bases). V shed 7 bases and J shed 0 bases, with 12 bases lying between them. This CDR3 is built from 14 residues. CDR1 is LNHDA and CDR2 is SQIVND in the germline V gene (reference sequence). For the CDR3, the DNA is TGTGCCAGTACGGTGACAGTTAACCAAGAGACCCAGTACTTC. Encoded protein: CASTVTVNQETQYF.

The rearrangement joins TRBV7-6 to TRBJ2-7; D is uncertain. Trimming left V 2 bases short and J 5 bases short, with 7 bases between. Germline V gives CDR1 SGHVS, CDR2 FNYEAQ. The CDR3 length is 12 residues. The CDR3 DNA sequence: TGTGCCAGCAGCTTATTCGTCCACGAGCAGTACTTC. Translating gives CASSLFVHEQYF.

V is TRBV2 and J is TRBJ2-5, with 7 bases aligning to TRBD2. CDR1 and CDR2 from the germline V gene are SNHLY and FYNNEI. The length of the CDR3 is 13 residues. Trimming at V came to 7 bases and at J to 5 bases, leaving 7 bases not matched to a gene. The CDR3 DNA is TGTGCCAGCAAGGCGGGAGCGGGTGAGACCCAGTACTTC. This sequence encodes CASKAGAGETQYF.

The J gene is TRBJ1-1, the V gene TRBV11-2, with D unclear. The CDR3 has 11 amino acids. V was cut by 2 bases and J by 7 bases, with 5 bases left in between. The germline CDR1 and CDR2 sequences are SGHAT and FQNNGV. CDR3 in DNA: TGTGCCAGCAGCTTATGGAGTGAAGCTTTCTTT. This gives the protein CASSLWSEAFF.

The chain joins TRBV7-3 to TRBJ1-1; D remains unclear. The CDR3 loop spans 13 amino acids. Germline-derived CDR1 and CDR2 are SGHTA and FQGTGA. Trimming left V 4 bases short and J 2 bases short, with 8 bases between. The CDR3 reads CASSSRGNTEAFF. CDR3 nucleotide sequence: TGTGCCAGCAGCTCCCGGGGAAACACTGAAGCTTTCTTT. The whole variable domain, remainder taken from reference TRBV7-3 and TRBJ1-1, is GAGVSQTPSNKVTEKGKYVELRCDPISGHTALYWYRQSLGQGPEFLIYFQGTGAADDSGLPNDRFFAVRPEGSVSTLKIQRTERGDSAVYLCASSSRGNTEAFFGQGTRLTVV.

The rearrangement joins TRBV6-6 to TRBJ2-3, with D possibly called TRBD1 or TRBD2 (5 bases each). V was shortened by 8 bases and J by 4 bases, with 19 bases between the two germline ends. Germline values: CDR1 MNHNY, CDR2 SVGAGI (reference sequence). The CDR3 consists of 15 residues. The chain's CDR3 is CASGVGDLVADTQYF. In DNA form, the CDR3 reads TGTGCCAGCGGGGTGGGGGATCTCGTGGCAGATACGCAGTATTTT.

The rearrangement joins TRBV25-1 to TRBJ2-7; D is uncertain. Trimming shortened V by 6 bases and J by 2 bases, and 17 bases separated the two germline ends. This CDR3 region has 15 residues. Per germline, CDR1 MGHDK and CDR2 SYGVNS. CDR3 amino acids: CASRPSYGRAYEQYF. CDR3 nucleotide sequence: TGTGCCAGCAGACCCAGCTACGGACGGGCCTACGAGCAGTACTTC.

This clone is a singleton in its sample. The chain joins TRBV28 to TRBJ1-2, with a weak D call TRBD1 (5 bases). The CDR3 spans 13 residues. CDR1 is MDHEN and CDR2 is SYDVKM in the germline V gene. V lost 6 bases and J lost 6, with 14 bases in between. The CDR3 DNA reads TGTGCCAGCAGCTCCCGGGGGGGGGATGGCTACACCTTC. It codes for CASSSRGGDGYTF.

This chain links TRBV7-9 with TRBJ1-2, with 8 nucleotides matching TRBD1. Germline CDR1 and CDR2: SEHNR and FQNEAQ (reference sequence). There are 13 residues in the CDR3. V was clipped by 5 bases and J by 3 bases; unmatched bases: 2. The CDR3 DNA is TGTGCCAGCAGCACAGGGGGTGACTATGGCTACACCTTC. Translated, it gives CASSTGGDYGYTF.

The chain is built from TRBV27 and TRBJ2-2, with D uncertain. The V and J ends lost 8 bases and 2 bases respectively, with 9 bases between them. The CDR3 sequence is 13 residues long. Germline V gene lookup returns CDR1 MNHEY and CDR2 SMNVEV (reference sequence). CDR3: CASVLTNTGELFF. CDR3 DNA sequence: TGTGCCAGCGTACTGACCAACACCGGGGAGCTGTTTTTT.

This clone was seen just once. This chain joins TRBV15 and TRBJ2-2; 11 nucleotides align to TRBD1. With V trimmed by 4 bases and J by 4 bases, 11 bases remained unmatched. Per the germline V gene, CDR1 is LNHNV and CDR2 is YYDKDF (reference sequence). CDR3 length: 18 residues. The CDR3 sequence is CATSTNGQGAPLTGELFF. For the CDR3, the DNA is TGTGCCACCAGCACGAACGGACAGGGGGCACCCCTCACCGGGGAGCTGTTTTTT.

The chain recombines TRBV28 with TRBJ2-1; tentatively, D is TRBD2 (6 bases). The germline V and J ends were trimmed by 3 bases and 3 bases, with 12 bases remaining between them. Germline lookup yields CDR1 MDHEN and CDR2 SYDVKM. The CDR3 sequence is 15 residues long. CDR3 amino acids: CASSFWRENYNEQFF. CDR3 in DNA: TGTGCCAGCAGTTTCTGGCGGGAAAACTACAATGAGCAGTTCTTC.